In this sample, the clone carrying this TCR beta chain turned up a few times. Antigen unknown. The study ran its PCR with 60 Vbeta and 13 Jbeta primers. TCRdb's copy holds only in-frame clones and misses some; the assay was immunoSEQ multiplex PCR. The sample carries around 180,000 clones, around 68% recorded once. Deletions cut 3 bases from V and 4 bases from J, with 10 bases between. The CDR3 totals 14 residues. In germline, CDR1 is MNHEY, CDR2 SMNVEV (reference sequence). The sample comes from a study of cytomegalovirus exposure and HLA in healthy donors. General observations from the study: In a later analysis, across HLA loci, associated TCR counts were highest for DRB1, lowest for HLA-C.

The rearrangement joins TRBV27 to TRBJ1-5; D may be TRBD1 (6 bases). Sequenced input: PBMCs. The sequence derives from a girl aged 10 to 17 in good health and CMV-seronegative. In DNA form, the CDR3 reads TGTGCCAGCAGTTTGGACAGAAATAATCAGCCCCAGCATTTT. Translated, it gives CASSLDRNNQPQHF.